What follows are 19 T cell receptor beta chains derived from one specimen sequenced in a study of blood T cell repertoires in COVID-19. The repertoire was sequenced with immunoSEQ multiplex PCR; TCRdb's copy has only in-frame clones and lacks some. The table has around 360,000 clones, 87% seen once; the top ten hold almost 3%. Sequencing was carried out using PBMCs or T cells enriched from blood (not recorded which). All receptors come from a woman in her thirties who had recovered from COVID-19.

The J gene is TRBJ1-6, the V gene TRBV7-9; tentative D call: TRBD1 (5 bases). Trimming left V 0 bases short and J 5 bases short, with 14 bases between. Per the germline V gene, CDR1 is SEHNR and CDR2 is FQNEAQ (reference sequence). CDR3 length: 17 residues. This CDR3 reads CASSLAAGTTDNSPLHF. CDR3 DNA sequence: TGTGCCAGCAGCTTAGCAGCCGGGACTACGGATAATTCACCCCTCCACTTT.

CDR3 sequence reads: CASSSSAGFSDEQFF. In DNA, the CDR3 is TGTGCCAGCAGCTCGTCTGCAGGGTTTTCGGATGAGCAGTTCTTC. The chain recombines TRBV7-6 with TRBJ2-1, with D possibly being TRBD1 (5 bases). V was trimmed by 4 bases and J by 8 bases, leaving 18 bases between them. The germline V gene has CDR1 SGHVS and CDR2 FNYEAQ. The CDR3 is made up of 15 amino acids. The full variable domain, with the rest looked up from reference TRBV7-6 and TRBJ2-1, is GAGVSQSPRYKVTKRGQDVALRCDPISGHVSLYWYRQALGQGPEFLTYFNYEAQQDKSGLPNDRFSAERPEGSISTLTIQRTEQRDSAMYRCASSSSAGFSDEQFFGPGTRLTVL.

This rearrangement joins TRBV30 to TRBJ1-1; TRBD1 is a possible D gene (5 bases). This CDR3 contains 13 residues. Germline lookup yields CDR1 GTSNPN and CDR2 SVGIG (reference sequence). With 3 bases removed from V and 4 bases from J, the gap between germline ends came to 12 bases. CDR3 nucleotide sequence: TGTGCCTGGAGAACAGGCGACCTCACTGAAGCTTTCTTT. This encodes CAWRTGDLTEAFF.

The chain links TRBV9 to TRBJ1-1; 7 nucleotides match TRBD1. J was trimmed by 1 base and V by 3 bases; bases with no gene match: 6. CDR1 is SGDLS and CDR2 is YYNGEE in the germline V gene. The CDR3 has 15 amino acids. CDR3 nucleotide sequence: TGTGCCAGCAGCGGACAGGGTTCCGGGAACACTGAAGCTTTCTTT. Amino acids: CASSGQGSGNTEAFF.

The chain carries TRBV7-3 and TRBJ2-2; 10 nucleotides line up with TRBD2. The CDR3 is made up of 16 amino acids. V gave up 4 bases and J gave up 3 bases; unmatched junction bases: 5. Germline CDR1 reads SGHTA; CDR2 reads FQGTGA. The chain's CDR3 is CASSSRGTSDTGELFF. As DNA, the CDR3 is TGTGCCAGCAGCTCCAGAGGGACTAGCGACACCGGGGAGCTGTTTTTT. The full variable domain, its missing parts supplied by reference TRBV7-3 and TRBJ2-2, is GAGVSQTPSNKVTEKGKYVELRCDPISGHTALYWYRQSLGQGPEFLIYFQGTGAADDSGLPNDRFFAVRPEGSVSTLKIQRTERGDSAVYLCASSSRGTSDTGELFFGEGSRLTVL.

The V gene is TRBV4-1, the J gene TRBJ2-1; 10 bases fit TRBD2. V was pared by 4 bases and J by 7 bases, with 13 bases of the junction left unmatched. In germline, CDR1 is MGHRA, CDR2 YSYEKL. This CDR3 is built from 17 residues. The CDR3 region has the DNA TGCGCCAGCAGCCCCGCCCCTCTAGCGGGAGTAGTAAATGAGCAGTTCTTC. Amino acid sequence: CASSPAPLAGVVNEQFF.

V usage is TRBV24-1 and J usage is TRBJ1-2; D is undetermined. The V gene lost 9 bases and the J gene lost 3 bases, with 7 bases spanning the gap. Per germline, CDR1 KGHDR and CDR2 SFDVKD. The CDR3 has 11 amino acids. The CDR3 nucleotides are TGTGCCACCTCGGGAGACTATGGCTACACCTTC. Encoded protein: CATSGDYGYTF.

This chain connects TRBV5-1 to TRBJ2-7; 7 bases are a match to TRBD1. The junction had 7 bases not matched to a gene; V was cut back by 6 bases and J by 1 base. The V gene's germline CDR1 is SGHRS and CDR2 YFSETQ. The CDR3 runs 14 residues. CDR3 sequence (DNA): TGCGCCAGCATGGAGACAGGGAATTCCTACGAGCAGTACTTC. It specifies CASMETGNSYEQYF.

The DNA of the CDR3 is TGCGCCAGCAGCCAAGATGGGGCAGGCAATCAGCCCCAGCATTTT. This encodes CASSQDGAGNQPQHF. The chain combines TRBV4-1 with TRBJ1-5, with D possibly being TRBD1 (5 bases). Germline V gene lookup returns CDR1 MGHRA and CDR2 YSYEKL. This CDR3 contains 15 residues. The V end was cut by 0 bases, the J end by 2 bases, with 8 bases between.

This clone was detected only once. The rearrangement joins TRBV18 to TRBJ1-1; a weak D match, TRBD1 (5 bases). V was clipped by 8 bases and J by 5 bases, with 15 bases between them. Looked up from germline, CDR1 is KGHSH and CDR2 is LQKENI. There are 13 residues in the CDR3. The CDR3: CASKSPGGTEAFF. CDR3 DNA sequence: TGTGCCAGCAAATCACCCGGGGGGACTGAAGCTTTCTTT.

The V gene is TRBV27, the J gene TRBJ1-5, with D maybe TRBD1 (5 bases). This CDR3 region has 14 residues. The V gene's germline CDR1 is MNHEY and CDR2 SMNVEV (reference sequence). With 10 bases removed from V and 7 bases from J, the gap between germline ends came to 20 bases. CDR3: CATQPRDRGQPQHF. In nucleotides, the CDR3 is TGTGCCACCCAGCCGCGGGACCGCGGGCAGCCCCAGCATTTT.

The chain combines TRBV4-1 with TRBJ1-4; TRBD1 aligns across 10 bases. V trimming: 2 bases; J trimming: 8 bases; junction bases outside the gene matches: 5. CDR3 size: 15 residues. Germline V gene sequence: CDR1 MGHRA, CDR2 YSYEKL. CDR3 amino acids: CASSQTGQGFEKLFF. The CDR3 DNA sequence: TGCGCCAGCAGCCAAACGGGACAGGGGTTCGAAAAACTGTTTTTT.

The chain couples TRBV27 to TRBJ2-1; tentatively, D is TRBD1 (5 bases). Looked up from germline, CDR1 is MNHEY and CDR2 is SMNVEV (reference sequence). V dropped 6 bases and J dropped 3 bases, with 6 bases sitting between them. The CDR3 runs to 12 residues. The CDR3 region has the DNA TGTGCCAGCAGGACAGACTACAATGAGCAGTTCTTC. It yields the protein CASRTDYNEQFF.

This clone occurred a few times. The chain couples TRBV4-2 to TRBJ2-7; possible D gene TRBD2, 6 bases. The CDR3 is 16 residues long. Trimming removed 0 bases at V and 7 bases at J, with 19 bases between. Germline V CDR1 and CDR2: LGHNA, YNFKEQ. In DNA, the CDR3 is TGTGCCAGCAGCCAAGAGGTGCGCCAGCGGGCCGGGGAGCAGTACTTC. It translates to CASSQEVRQRAGEQYF.

V usage is TRBV19 and J usage is TRBJ2-2, with a tentative D call TRBD2 (5 bases). CDR3 length equals 15 residues. The germline gives CDR1 LNHDA, CDR2 SQIVND (reference sequence). V was pared by 6 bases and J by 6 bases, with 17 bases between. The CDR3 is CASSPMGSVAGELFF. In DNA, the CDR3 is TGTGCCAGTAGCCCCATGGGGAGTGTAGCCGGGGAGCTGTTTTTT. Combining the CDR3 with reference TRBV19 and TRBJ2-2 gives the whole variable domain DGGITQSPKYLFRKEGQNVTLSCEQNLNHDAMYWYRQDPGQGLRLIYYSQIVNDFQKGDIAEGYSVSREKKESFPLTVTSAQKNPTAFYLCASSPMGSVAGELFFGEGSRLTVL.

The chain uses TRBV7-2 and TRBJ2-2; possibly TRBD2 for D (5 bases). V lost 1 base, J lost 6 bases, and 9 bases lay in between. Germline assignment: CDR1 SGHTA and CDR2 FQGNSA. The CDR3 length is 14 residues. The CDR3 here is CASSLGPSSGELFF. DNA of the CDR3: TGTGCCAGCAGCTTAGGTCCTAGCTCCGGGGAGCTGTTTTTT.

Only one count was recorded for this clone. The V gene is TRBV5-8, the J gene TRBJ1-5, with 7 bases fitting TRBD1. From germline, CDR1 is SGHTS and CDR2 YDEGEE. This CDR3 contains 15 residues. Trimming removed 4 bases from V and 5 bases from J; junction bases left unmatched: 9. This CDR3 is CASSAGTVEDQPQHF. DNA for the CDR3: TGTGCCAGCAGCGCCGGGACAGTTGAGGATCAGCCCCAGCATTTT.

This chain connects TRBV3-1 (or the pseudogene TRBV3-2) to TRBJ2-7; 11 bases line up with TRBD2. Germline CDR1 and CDR2: LGHDT and YNNKEL (reference sequence). The trim removed 1 base at V and 8 bases at J, leaving 4 bases unmatched. The CDR3 is 14 residues long. CDR3 residues: CASSQGLAGSKQYF. The DNA for the CDR3 is TGTGCCAGCAGCCAAGGACTAGCGGGATCCAAGCAGTACTTC.

This sequence joins TRBV13 and TRBJ2-7, with 9 bases aligning to TRBD1. From germline, CDR1 is PRHDT and CDR2 FYEKMQ (reference sequence). This CDR3 has 15 residues. Trimming at V came to 5 bases and at J to 1 base, leaving 6 bases not matched to a gene. DNA of the CDR3: TGTGCCAGCAGCCCAAGAGGGACAGGGTCCTACGAGCAGTACTTC. Translation gives CASSPRGTGSYEQYF.